The present T cell receptor beta chain was sequenced within a study of memory CD4+ T cells and cytomegalovirus serostatus. The CDR3 spans 12 residues. Germline CDR1 MNHNY, CDR2 SVGAGI (reference sequence). Between the trimmed V and J ends, which lost 2 bases and 4 bases, there was a span of 5 bases. Single viable CD3+CD4+CD8-CD45RO+ cells were sorted as the memory CD4+ T cells. In the authors' workflow: After removing out-of-frame reads, 2 million to 2.5 million distinct TCRbeta sequences remained. Here immunoSEQ multiplex PCR was the method, and the copy in TCRdb shows in-frame clones only, minus some. V, J and clone size reflect that table, while D and trimming were determined from the DNA. This repertoire shows approximately 53,000 clones, over 65% found once; its top ten account for roughly 0.59%.

The V gene is TRBV6-6, the J gene TRBJ1-1; D is uncertain. Sequencing input: memory CD4+ T cells from blood. This clonotype was sampled from an adult in good health and CMV-seronegative. CDR3 coding DNA: TGTGCCAGCAGTTACGGGGTCACTGAAGCTTTCTTT. Encoded protein: CASSYGVTEAFF.